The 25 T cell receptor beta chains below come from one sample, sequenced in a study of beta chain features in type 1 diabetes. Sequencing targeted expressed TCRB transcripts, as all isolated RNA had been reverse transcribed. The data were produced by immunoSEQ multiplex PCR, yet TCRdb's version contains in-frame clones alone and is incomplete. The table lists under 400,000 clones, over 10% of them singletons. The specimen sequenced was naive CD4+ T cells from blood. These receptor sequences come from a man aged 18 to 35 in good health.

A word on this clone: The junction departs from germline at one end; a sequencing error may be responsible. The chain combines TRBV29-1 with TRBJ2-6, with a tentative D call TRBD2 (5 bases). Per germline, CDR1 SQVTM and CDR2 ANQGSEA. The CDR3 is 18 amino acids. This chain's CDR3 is CSFEDGGGARGGANVLTF. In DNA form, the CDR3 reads TGCAGCTTTGAAGACGGCGGAGGAGCCCGGGGAGGGGCCAACGTCCTGACTTTC.

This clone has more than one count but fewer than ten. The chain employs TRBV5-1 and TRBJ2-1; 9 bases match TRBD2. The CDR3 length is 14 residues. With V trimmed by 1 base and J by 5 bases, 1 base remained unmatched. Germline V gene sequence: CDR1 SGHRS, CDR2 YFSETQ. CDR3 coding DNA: TGCGCCAGCAGCTTGACTAGCGGGCACAATGAGCAGTTCTTC. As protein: CASSLTSGHNEQFF.

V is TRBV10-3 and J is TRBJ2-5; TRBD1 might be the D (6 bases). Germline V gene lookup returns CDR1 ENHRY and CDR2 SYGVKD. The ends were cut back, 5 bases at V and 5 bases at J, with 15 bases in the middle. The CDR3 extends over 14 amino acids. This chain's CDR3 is CAISPTGPAETQYF. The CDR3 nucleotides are TGTGCCATCAGTCCGACAGGCCCGGCGGAGACCCAGTACTTC.

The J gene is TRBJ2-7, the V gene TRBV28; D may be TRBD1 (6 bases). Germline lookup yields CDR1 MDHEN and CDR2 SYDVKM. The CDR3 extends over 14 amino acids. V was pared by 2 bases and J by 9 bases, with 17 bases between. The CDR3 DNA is TGTGCCAGCAGTTTAGGGGGCAGCCTCCTCGCGCAGTACTTC. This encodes CASSLGGSLLAQYF.

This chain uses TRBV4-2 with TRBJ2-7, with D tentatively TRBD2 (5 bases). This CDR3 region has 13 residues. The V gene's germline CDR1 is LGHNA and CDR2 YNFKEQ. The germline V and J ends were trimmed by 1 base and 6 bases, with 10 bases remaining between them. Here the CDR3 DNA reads TGTGCCAGCAGCCAAGGATTAGGAGGCGAGCAGTACTTC. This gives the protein CASSQGLGGEQYF.

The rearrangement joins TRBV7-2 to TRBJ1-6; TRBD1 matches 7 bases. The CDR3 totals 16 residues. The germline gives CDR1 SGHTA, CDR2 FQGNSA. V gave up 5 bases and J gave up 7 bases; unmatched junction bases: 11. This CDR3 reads CASSTNRDSRNSPLHF. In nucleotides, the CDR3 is TGTGCCAGCAGCACAAACCGGGACAGTAGGAATTCACCCCTCCACTTT. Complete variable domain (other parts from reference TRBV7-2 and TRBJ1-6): GAGVSQSPSNKVTEKGKDVELRCDPISGHTALYWYRQSLGQGLEFLIYFQGNSAPDKSGLPSDRFSAERTGGSVSTLTIQRTQQEDSAVYLCASSTNRDSRNSPLHFGNGTRLTVT.

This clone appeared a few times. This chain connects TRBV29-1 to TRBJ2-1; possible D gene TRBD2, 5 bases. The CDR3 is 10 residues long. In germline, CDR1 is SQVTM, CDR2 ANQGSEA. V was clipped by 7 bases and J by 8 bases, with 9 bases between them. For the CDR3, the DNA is TGCAGCGGACGGGATTATGAGCAGTTCTTC. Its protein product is CSGRDYEQFF.

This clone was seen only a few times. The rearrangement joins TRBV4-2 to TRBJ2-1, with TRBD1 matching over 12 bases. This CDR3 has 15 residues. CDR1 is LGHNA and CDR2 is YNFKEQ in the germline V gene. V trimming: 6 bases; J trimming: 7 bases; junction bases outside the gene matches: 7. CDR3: CASRAGTGGPNEQFF. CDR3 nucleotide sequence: TGTGCCAGCAGAGCCGGGACAGGGGGCCCAAATGAGCAGTTCTTC.

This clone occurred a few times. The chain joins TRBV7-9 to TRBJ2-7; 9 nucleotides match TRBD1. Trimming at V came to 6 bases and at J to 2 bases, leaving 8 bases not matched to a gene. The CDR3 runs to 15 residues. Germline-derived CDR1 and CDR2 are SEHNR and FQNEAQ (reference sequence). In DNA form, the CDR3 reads TGTGCCAGCAGTCGACCGGGACAGGGAACCTACGAGCAGTACTTC. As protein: CASSRPGQGTYEQYF.

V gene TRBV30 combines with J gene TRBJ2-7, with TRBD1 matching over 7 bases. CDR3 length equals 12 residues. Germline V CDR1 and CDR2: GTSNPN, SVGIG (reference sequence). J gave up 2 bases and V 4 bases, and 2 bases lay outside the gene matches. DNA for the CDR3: TGTGCCTGGAACAGGGGCCCCTACGAGCAGTACTTC. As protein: CAWNRGPYEQYF.

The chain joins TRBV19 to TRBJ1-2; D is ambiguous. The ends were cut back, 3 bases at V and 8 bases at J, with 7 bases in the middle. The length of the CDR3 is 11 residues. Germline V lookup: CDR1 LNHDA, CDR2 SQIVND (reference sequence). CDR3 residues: CASSMEVGYTF. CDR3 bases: TGTGCCAGTAGTATGGAGGTCGGCTACACCTTC.

This CDR3 reads CAWSVGGVGYEQYF. Here the CDR3 DNA reads TGTGCCTGGAGTGTAGGGGGGGTGGGCTACGAGCAGTACTTC. The rearrangement links TRBV30 to TRBJ2-7; tentative D call: TRBD2 (7 bases). V was clipped by 0 bases and J by 3 bases, with 12 bases between them. CDR1 GTSNPN and CDR2 SVGIG come from the germline V gene (reference sequence). This CDR3 is built from 14 residues.

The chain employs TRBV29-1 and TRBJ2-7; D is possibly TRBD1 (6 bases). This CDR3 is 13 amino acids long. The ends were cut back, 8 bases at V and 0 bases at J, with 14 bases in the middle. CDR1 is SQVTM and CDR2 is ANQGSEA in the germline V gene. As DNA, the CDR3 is TGCAGCAGTACAGGGTGGGACTCCTACGAGCAGTACTTC. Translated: CSSTGWDSYEQYF.

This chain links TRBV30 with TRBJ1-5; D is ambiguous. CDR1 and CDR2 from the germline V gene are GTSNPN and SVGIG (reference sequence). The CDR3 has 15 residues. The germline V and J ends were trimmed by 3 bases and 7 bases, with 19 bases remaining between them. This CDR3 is CAWRERRSREQPQHF. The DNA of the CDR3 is TGTGCCTGGAGAGAGAGGAGGTCCCGTGAGCAGCCCCAGCATTTT.

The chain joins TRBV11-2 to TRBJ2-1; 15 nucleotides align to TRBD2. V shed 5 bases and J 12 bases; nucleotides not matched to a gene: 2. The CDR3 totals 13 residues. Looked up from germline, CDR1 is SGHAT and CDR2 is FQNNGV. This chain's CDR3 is CASSQGLAGGQFF. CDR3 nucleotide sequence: TGTGCCAGCAGCCAGGGACTAGCGGGGGGGCAGTTCTTC.

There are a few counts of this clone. CDR3 sequence reads: CASSPPGVGNQPQHF. CDR3 nucleotide sequence: TGTGCCAGCTCACCACCAGGGGTGGGCAATCAGCCCCAGCATTTT. The rearrangement joins TRBV18 to TRBJ1-5; a possible D gene is TRBD1 (5 bases). The CDR3 has 15 residues. Germline V gives CDR1 KGHSH, CDR2 LQKENI. Trimming cost V 0 bases and J 2 bases, with 8 bases left between them.

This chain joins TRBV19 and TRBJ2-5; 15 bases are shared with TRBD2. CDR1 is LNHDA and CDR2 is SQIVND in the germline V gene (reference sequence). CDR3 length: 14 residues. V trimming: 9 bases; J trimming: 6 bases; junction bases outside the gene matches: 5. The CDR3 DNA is TGTGCCAGCAGGACTAGCGGGGGGGCGAAGACCCAGTACTTC. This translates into CASRTSGGAKTQYF.

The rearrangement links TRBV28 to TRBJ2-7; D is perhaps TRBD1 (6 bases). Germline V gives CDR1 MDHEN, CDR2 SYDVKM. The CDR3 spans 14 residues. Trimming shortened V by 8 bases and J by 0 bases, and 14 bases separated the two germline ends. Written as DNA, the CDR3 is TGTGCCAGCTCGGGACAAACTGGCTCCTACGAGCAGTACTTC. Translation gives CASSGQTGSYEQYF.

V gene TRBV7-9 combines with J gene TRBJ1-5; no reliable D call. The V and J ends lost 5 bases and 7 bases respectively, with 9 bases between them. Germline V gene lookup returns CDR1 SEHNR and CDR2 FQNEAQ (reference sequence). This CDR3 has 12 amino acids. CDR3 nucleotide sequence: TGTGCCAGCAGCAATGTGGCCCAGCCCCAGCATTTT. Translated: CASSNVAQPQHF.

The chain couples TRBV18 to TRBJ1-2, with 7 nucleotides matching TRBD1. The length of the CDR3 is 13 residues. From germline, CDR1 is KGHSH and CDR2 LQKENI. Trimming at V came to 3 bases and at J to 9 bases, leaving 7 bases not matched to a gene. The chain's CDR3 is CASSPSDRESYTF. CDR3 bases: TGTGCCAGCTCACCCTCCGACAGGGAGAGCTACACCTTC.

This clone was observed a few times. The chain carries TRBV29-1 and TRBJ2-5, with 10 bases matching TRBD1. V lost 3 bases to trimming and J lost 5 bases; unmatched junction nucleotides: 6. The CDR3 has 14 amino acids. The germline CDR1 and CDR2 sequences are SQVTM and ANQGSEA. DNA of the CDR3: TGCAGCGTTGAGCGACAGGGGGCATTGGAGACCCAGTACTTC. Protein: CSVERQGALETQYF.

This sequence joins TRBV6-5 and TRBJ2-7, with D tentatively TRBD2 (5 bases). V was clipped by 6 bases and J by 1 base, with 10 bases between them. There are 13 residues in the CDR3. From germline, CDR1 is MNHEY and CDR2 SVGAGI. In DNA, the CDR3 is TGTGCCAGCAGGGAGGAGGCTTCCTACGAGCAGTACTTC. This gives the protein CASREEASYEQYF.

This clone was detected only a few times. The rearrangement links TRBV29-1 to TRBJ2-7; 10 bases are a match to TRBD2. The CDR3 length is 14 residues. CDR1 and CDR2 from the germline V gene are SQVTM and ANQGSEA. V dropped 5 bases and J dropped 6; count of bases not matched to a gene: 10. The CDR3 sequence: CSVRGLAETSEQYF. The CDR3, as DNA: TGCAGCGTTAGAGGACTAGCGGAGACCTCCGAGCAGTACTTC.

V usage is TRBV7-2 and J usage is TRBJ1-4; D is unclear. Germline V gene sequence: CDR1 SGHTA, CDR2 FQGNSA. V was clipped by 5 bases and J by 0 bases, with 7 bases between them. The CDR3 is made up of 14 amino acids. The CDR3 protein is CASSGLATNEKLFF. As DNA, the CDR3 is TGTGCCAGCAGCGGCCTTGCAACTAATGAAAAACTGTTTTTT.

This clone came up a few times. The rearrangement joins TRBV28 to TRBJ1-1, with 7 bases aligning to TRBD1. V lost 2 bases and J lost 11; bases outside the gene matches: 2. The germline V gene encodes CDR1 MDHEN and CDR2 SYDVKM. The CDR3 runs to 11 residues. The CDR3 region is CASSLDRAAFF. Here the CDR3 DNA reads TGTGCCAGCAGTTTAGACAGGGCCGCTTTCTTT. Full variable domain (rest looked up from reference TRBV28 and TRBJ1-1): DVKVTQSSRYLVKRTGEKVFLECVQDMDHENMFWYRQDPGLGLRLIYFSYDVKMKEKGDIPEGYSVSREKKERFSLILESASTNQTSMYLCASSLDRAAFFGQGTRLTVV.